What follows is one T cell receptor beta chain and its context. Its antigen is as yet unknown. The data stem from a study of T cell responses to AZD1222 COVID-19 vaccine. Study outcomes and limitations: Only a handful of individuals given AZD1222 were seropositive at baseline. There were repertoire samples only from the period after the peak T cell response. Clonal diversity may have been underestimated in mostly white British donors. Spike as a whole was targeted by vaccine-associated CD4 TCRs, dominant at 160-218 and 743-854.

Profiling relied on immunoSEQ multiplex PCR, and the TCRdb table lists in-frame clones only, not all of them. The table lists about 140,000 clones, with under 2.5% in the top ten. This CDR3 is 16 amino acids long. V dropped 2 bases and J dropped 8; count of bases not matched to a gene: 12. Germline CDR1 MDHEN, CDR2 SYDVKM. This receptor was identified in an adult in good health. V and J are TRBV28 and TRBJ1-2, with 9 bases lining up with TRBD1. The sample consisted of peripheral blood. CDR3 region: CASSLTLWDRVSGYTF. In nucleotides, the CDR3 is TGTGCCAGCAGTTTAACTCTGTGGGACAGGGTTAGCGGCTACACCTTC.